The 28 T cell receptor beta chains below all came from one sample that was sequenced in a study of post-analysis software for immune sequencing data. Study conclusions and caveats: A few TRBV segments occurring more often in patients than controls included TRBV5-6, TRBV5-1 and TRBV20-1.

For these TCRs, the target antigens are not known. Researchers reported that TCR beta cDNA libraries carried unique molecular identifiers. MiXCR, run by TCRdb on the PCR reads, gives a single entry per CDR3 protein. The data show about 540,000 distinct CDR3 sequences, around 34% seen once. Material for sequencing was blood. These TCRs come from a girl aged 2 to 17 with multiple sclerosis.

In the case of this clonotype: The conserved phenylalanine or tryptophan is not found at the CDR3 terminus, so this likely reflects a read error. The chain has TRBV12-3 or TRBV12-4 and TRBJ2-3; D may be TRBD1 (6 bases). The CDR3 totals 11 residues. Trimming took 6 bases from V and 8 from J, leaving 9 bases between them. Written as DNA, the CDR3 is TGTGCCAGCAGGGGGGCTGGTACGCAGTATTCT. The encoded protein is CASRGAGTQYS.

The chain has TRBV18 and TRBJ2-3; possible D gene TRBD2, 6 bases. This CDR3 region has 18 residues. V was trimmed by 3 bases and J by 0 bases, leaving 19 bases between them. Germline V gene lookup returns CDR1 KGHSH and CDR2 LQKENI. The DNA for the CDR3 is TGTGCCAGCTCACCCTTTGTGGGAGCGGGCGGCAGCACAGATACGCAGTATTTT. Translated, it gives CASSPFVGAGGSTDTQYF.

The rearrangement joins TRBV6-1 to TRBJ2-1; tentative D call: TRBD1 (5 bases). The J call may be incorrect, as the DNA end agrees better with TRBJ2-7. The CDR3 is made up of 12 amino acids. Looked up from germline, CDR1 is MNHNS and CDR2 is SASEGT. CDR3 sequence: CASSERGGEQYF. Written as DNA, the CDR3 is TGTGCCAGCAGTGAAAGGGGTGGCGAGCAGTACTTC.

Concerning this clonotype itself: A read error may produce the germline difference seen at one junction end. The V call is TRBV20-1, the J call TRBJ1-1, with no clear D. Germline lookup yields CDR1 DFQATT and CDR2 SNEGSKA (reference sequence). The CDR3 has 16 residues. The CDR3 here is CSARASPRGHNTGAFF. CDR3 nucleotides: TGCAGTGCTAGAGCCTCCCCTCGAGGGCATAACACTGGAGCTTTCTTT.

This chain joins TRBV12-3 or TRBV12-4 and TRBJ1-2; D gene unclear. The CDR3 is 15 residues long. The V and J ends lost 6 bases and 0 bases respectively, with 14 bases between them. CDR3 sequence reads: CASSLFRTANYGYTF. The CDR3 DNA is TGTGCCAGCAGCCTATTCCGCACCGCTAACTATGGCTACACCTTC.

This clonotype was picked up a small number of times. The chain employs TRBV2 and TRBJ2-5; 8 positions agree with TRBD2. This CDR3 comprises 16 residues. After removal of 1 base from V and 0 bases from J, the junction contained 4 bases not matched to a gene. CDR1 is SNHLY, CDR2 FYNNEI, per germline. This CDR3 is CASSEVKRGYQETQYF. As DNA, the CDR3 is TGTGCCAGCAGTGAAGTCAAGCGGGGGTACCAAGAGACCCAGTACTTC. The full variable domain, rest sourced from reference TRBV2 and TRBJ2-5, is EPEVTQTPSHQVTQMGQEVILRCVPISNHLYFYWYRQILGQKVEFLVSFYNNEISEKSEIFDDQFSVERPDGSNFTLKIRSTKLEDSAMYFCASSEVKRGYQETQYFGPGTRLLVL.

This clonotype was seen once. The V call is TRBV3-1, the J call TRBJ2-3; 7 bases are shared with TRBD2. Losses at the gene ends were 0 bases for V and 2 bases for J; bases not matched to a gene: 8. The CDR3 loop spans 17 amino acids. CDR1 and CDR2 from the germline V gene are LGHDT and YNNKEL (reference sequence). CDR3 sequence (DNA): TGTGCCAGCAGCCAAGAGACAGCGGGGAGATACACAGATACGCAGTATTTT. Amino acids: CASSQETAGRYTDTQYF.

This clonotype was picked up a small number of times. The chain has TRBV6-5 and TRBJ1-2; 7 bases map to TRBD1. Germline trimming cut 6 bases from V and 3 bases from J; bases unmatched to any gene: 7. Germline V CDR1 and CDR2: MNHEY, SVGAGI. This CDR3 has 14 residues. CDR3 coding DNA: TGTGCCAGCAGCCCAGACAGGGTGGACTATGGCTACACCTTC. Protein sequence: CASSPDRVDYGYTF.

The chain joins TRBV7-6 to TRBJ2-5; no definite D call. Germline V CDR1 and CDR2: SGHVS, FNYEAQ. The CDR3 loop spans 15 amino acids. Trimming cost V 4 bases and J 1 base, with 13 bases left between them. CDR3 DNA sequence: TGTGCCAGCAGCTCCCTTAAAGTCCTCCAAGAGACCCAGTACTTC. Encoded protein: CASSSLKVLQETQYF. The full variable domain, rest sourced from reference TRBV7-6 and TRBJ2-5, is GAGVSQSPRYKVTKRGQDVALRCDPISGHVSLYWYRQALGQGPEFLTYFNYEAQQDKSGLPNDRFSAERPEGSISTLTIQRTEQRDSAMYRCASSSLKVLQETQYFGPGTRLLVL.

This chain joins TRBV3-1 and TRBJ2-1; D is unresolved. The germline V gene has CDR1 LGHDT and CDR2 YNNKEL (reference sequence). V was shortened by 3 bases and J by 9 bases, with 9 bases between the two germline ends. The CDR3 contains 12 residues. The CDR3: CASSHSGREQFF. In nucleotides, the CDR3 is TGTGCCAGCAGCCATTCCGGTCGTGAGCAGTTCTTC.

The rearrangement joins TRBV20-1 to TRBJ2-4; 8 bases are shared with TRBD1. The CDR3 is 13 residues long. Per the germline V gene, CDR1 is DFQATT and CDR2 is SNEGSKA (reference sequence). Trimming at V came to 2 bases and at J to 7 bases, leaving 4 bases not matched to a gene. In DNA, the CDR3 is TGCAGTGCTAGACAGGGGGCGAGTAACATTCAGTACTTC. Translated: CSARQGASNIQYF.

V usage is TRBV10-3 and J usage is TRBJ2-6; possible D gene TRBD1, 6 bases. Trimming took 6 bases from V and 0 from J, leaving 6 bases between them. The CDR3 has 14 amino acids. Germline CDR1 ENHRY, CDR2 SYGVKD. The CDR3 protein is CAIRDSSGANVLTF. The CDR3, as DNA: TGTGCCATCAGGGACAGCTCTGGGGCCAACGTCCTGACTTTC.

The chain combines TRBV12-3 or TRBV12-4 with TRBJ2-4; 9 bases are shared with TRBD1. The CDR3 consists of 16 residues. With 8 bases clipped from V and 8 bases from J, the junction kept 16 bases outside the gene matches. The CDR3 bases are TGTGCCAGCGCCGCCGCGGGGGACAGGGCGATGGACATTCAGTACTTC. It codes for CASAAAGDRAMDIQYF.

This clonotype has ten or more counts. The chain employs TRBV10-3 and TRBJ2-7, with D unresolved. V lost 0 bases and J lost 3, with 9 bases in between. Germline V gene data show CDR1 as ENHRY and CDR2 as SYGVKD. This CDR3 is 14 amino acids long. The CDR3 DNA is TGTGCCATCAGTGAGTCGGGCAGCAACTACGAGCAGTACTTC. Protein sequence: CAISESGSNYEQYF.

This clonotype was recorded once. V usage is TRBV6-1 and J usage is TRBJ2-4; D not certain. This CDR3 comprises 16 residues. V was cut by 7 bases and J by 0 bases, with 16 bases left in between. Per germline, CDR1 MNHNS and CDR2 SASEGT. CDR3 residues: CASTNGPRLAKNIQYF. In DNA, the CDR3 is TGTGCCAGCACAAACGGGCCGCGGCTAGCCAAAAACATTCAGTACTTC.

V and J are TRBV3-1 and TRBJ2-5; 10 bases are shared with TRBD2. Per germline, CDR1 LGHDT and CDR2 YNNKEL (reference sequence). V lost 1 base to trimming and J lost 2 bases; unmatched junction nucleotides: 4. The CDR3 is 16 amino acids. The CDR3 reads CASSQGASGGQETQYF. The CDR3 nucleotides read TGTGCCAGCAGCCAAGGGGCTAGCGGGGGTCAAGAGACCCAGTACTTC.

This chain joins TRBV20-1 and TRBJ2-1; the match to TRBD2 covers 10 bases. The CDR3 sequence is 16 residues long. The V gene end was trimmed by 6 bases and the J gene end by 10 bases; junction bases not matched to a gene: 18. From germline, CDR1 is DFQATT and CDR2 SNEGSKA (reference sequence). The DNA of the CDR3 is TGCAGTGCCTCAGACTGGCGAGCGGGGGGGTTGGAAGAGCAGTTCTTC. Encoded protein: CSASDWRAGGLEEQFF.

The CDR3 coding sequence is TGTGCCAGCAGTGAGGGGGGGAACACTGAAGCTTTCTTT. Its protein is CASSEGGNTEAFF. This chain uses TRBV6-4 with TRBJ1-1; D perhaps matches TRBD1 (5 bases). Germline assignment: CDR1 MRHNA and CDR2 SNTAGT. This CDR3 region has 13 residues. With 3 bases removed from V and 1 base from J, the gap between germline ends came to 6 bases.

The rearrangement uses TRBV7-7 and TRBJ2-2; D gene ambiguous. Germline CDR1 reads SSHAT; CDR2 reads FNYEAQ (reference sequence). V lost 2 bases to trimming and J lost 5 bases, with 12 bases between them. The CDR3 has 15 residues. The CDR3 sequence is CASSLSGVGTGELFF. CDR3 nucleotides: TGTGCCAGCAGCTTATCAGGCGTTGGAACCGGGGAGCTGTTTTTT. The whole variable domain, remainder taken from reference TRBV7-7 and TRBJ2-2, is GAGVSQSPRYKVTKRGQDVTLRCDPISSHATLYWYQQALGQGPEFLTYFNYEAQPDKSGLPSDRFSAERPEGSISTLTIQRTEQRDSAMYRCASSLSGVGTGELFFGEGSRLTVL.

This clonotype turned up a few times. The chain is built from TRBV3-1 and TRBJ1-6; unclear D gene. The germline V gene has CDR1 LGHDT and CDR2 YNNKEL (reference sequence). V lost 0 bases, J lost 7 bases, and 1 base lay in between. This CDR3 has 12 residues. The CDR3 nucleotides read TGTGCCAGCAGCCAAGAAAATTCACCCCTCCACTTT. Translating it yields CASSQENSPLHF.

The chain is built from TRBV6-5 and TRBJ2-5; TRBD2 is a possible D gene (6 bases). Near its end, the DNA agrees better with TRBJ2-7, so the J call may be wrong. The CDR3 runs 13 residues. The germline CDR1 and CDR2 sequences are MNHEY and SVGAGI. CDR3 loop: CASSYGGGDEQYF. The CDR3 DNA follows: TGTGCCAGCAGTTATGGGGGAGGTGACGAGCAGTACTTC.

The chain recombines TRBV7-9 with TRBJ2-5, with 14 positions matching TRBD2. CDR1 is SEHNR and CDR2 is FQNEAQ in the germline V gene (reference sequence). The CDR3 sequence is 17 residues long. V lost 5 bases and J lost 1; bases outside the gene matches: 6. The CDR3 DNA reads TGTGCCAGCAGCCCCAGGACTAGCGGGGGGACCCAAGAGACCCAGTACTTC. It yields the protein CASSPRTSGGTQETQYF.

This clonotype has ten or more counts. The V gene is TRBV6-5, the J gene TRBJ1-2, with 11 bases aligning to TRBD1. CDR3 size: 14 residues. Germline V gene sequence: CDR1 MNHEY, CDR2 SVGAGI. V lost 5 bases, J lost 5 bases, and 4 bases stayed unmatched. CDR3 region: CASSRTGGRYGYTF. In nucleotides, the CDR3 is TGTGCCAGCAGTAGGACAGGGGGCAGATATGGCTACACCTTC.

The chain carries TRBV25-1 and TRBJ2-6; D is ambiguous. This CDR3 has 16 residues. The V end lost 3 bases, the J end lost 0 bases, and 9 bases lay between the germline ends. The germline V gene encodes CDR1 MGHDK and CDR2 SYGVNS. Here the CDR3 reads CASSERWGSGANVLTF. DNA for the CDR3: TGTGCCAGCAGTGAGCGGTGGGGCTCTGGGGCCAACGTCCTGACTTTC. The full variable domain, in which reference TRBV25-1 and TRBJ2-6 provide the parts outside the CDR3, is EADIYQTPRYLVIGTGKKITLECSQTMGHDKMYWYQQDPGMELHLIHYSYGVNSTEKGDLSSESTVSRIRTEHFPLTLESARPSHTSQYLCASSERWGSGANVLTFGAGSRLTVL.

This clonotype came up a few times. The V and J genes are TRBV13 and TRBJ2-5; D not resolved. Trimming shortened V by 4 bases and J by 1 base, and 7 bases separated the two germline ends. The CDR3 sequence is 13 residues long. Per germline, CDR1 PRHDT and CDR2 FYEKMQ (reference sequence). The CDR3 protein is CASSSRAQETQYF. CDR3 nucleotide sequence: TGTGCCAGCAGCTCCCGGGCCCAAGAGACCCAGTACTTC.

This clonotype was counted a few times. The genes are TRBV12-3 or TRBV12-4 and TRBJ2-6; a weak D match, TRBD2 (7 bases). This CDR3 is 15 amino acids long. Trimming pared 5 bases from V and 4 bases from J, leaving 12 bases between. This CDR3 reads CASSPGGPGANVLTF. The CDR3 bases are TGTGCCAGCAGTCCGGGGGGCCCCGGGGCCAACGTCCTGACTTTC.

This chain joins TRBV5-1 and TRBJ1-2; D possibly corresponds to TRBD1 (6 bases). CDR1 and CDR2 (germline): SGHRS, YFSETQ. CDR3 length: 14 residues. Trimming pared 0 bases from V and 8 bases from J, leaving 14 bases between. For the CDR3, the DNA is TGCGCCAGCAGCTTGGACCCAGGGGCCGAGGGCTACACCTTC. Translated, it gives CASSLDPGAEGYTF.

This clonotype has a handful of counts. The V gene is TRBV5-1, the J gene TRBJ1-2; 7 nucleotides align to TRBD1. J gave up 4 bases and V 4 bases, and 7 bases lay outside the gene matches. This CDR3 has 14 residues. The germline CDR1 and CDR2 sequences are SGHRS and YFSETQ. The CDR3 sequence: CASSNPGGVYGYTF. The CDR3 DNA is TGCGCCAGCAGCAACCCAGGGGGTGTCTATGGCTACACCTTC.